The clone carrying this T cell receptor (beta chain) was recorded a few times. Its target is not known. One entry per CDR3 protein results from TCRdb running MiXCR on the 5' RACE reads. The profile shows some 800,000 distinct CDR3 sequences, 10% to 15% of them singletons. This record belongs to a study of CD8 T cells in ankylosing spondylitis. Study-level points and caveats: Apparently characteristic of ankylosing spondylitis blood was a TCR beta motif (fewer than 10 highly homologous variants).

CDR1 and CDR2 (germline): MNHEY, SVGAGI. The CDR3 loop spans 14 amino acids. V was cut by 2 bases and J by 7 bases, with 14 bases left in between. This sequence joins TRBV6-5 and TRBJ2-5, with D maybe TRBD2 (6 bases). The source is a male donor with ankylosing spondylitis. The sequenced sample was blood, either unsorted or a sorted T cell fraction (not recorded which). CDR3: CASSYGGAQGTQYF. In DNA, the CDR3 is TGTGCCAGCAGTTACGGAGGGGCGCAGGGGACCCAGTACTTC.